The T cell receptor (beta chain) described here comes from a study of immune evolution from preneoplasia to lung adenocarcinoma. The wider study: HLA loss of heterozygosity: approximately 7.5% AIS, around 16% MIA, approximately 35% ADC, none AAH.

Germline CDR1 reads GTSNPN; CDR2 reads SVGIG (reference sequence). V was pared by 5 bases and J by 6 bases, with 15 bases of the junction left unmatched. The CDR3 length is 15 residues. Two lung cancer pathologists independently confirmed each histologic diagnosis. Regarding the study as a whole: Later-stage lesions seemingly showed higher T cell density and diversity than normal lung. Top clone share appeared to fall from AAH through AIS, MIA, adenocarcinoma.

Turning to this clone: Antigen unknown.

Libraries were prepared by immunoSEQ multiplex PCR; TCRdb keeps only in-frame clonotypes and omits some of them. The profile covers approximately 4,100 clones, with around 83% appearing a single time and approximately 2.9% taken by the ten largest. Sequenced: FFPE minimally invasive lung adenocarcinoma tissue. The TCR originated in a person aged 55 to 75 with lung adenocarcinoma. This rearrangement joins TRBV30 to TRBJ2-7, with 8 positions matching TRBD1. CDR3 in amino acids: CAWSSGQGQRGEQYF. The CDR3 coding sequence is TGTGCCTGGTCTTCCGGACAGGGACAAAGGGGCGAGCAGTACTTC.